The clone carrying this TCR beta chain was picked up many times. The data derive from a study of T cells in Graves' hyperthyroidism and ophthalmopathy. RNA transcripts gave rise to amplified TCR beta CDR3 regions. The TCR CDR3 first-round RT-PCR relied on the HTBI primer set. One entry per CDR3 protein, called by TCRdb with MiXCR from the multiplex PCR reads. The data show hundreds of thousands of distinct CDR3 sequences, with 15% to 19% seen just once and around 7% held by the top ten. Trimming removed 1 base at V and 2 bases at J, with 21 bases between. This CDR3 comprises 17 residues. Germline CDR1 is DFQATT and CDR2 is SNEGSKA (reference sequence).

The receptor was derived from a young woman with Graves' hyperthyroidism. The sample was blood. The chain couples TRBV20-1 to TRBJ2-7; weak D call: TRBD2 (7 bases). The CDR3, as DNA: TGCAGTGCTAGAGTCCCCTCTCGGGCGGGGGCACCCTACGAGCAGTACTTC. Residues: CSARVPSRAGAPYEQYF.